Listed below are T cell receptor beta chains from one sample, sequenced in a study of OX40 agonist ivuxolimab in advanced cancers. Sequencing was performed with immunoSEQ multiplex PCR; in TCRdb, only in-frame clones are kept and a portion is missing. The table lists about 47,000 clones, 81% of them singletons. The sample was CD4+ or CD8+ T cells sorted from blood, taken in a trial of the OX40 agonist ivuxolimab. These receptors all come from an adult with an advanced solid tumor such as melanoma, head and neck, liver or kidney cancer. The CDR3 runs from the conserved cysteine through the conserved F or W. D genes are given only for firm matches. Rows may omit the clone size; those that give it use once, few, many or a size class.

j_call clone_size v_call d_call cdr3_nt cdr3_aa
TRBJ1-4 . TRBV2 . TGTGCCAGCAGTGAATCCCCGTCAGGCGGCAACGAAAAACTGTTTTTT CASSESPSGGNEKLFF
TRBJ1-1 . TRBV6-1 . TGTGCCAGCACGGCCCTGGAGAATCTGAACACTGAAGCTTTCTTT CASTALENLNTEAFF
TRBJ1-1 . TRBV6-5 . TGTGCCAGCAGTTACAGCGGACCGTACACTGAAGCTTTCTTT CASSYSGPYTEAFF
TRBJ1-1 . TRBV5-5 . TGTGCCAGTACCGGTACAGGGAATTTTGTAACTGAAGCTTTCTTT CASTGTGNFVTEAFF
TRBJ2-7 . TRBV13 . TGTGCCAGCAGCCCCCCCCCGCATATTGCGGGGCGCTCCTACGAGCAGTACTTC CASSPPPHIAGRSYEQYF
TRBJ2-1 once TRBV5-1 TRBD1 TGCGCCAGCAGCCCGACAGGGGGCCATGAGCAGTTCTTC CASSPTGGHEQFF
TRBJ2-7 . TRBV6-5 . TGTGCCAGCAGTTATGCGGCCTCCTACGAGCAGTACTTC CASSYAASYEQYF
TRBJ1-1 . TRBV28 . TGTGCCAGCGGTTACCCGGGAGTCCTCTCCACTGAAGCTTTCTTT CASGYPGVLSTEAFF
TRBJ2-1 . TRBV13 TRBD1 TGTGCCAGCAGCTCATGGACAGGTGAGACCTACAATGAGCAGTTCTTC CASSSWTGETYNEQFF
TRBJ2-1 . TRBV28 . TGTGCCAGCGGGGATGAGCAGTTCTTC CASGDEQFF
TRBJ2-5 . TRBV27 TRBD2 TGTGCCAGCACCTTATTAGGTCCTAGCGGAGGGGAGACCCAGTACTTC CASTLLGPSGGETQYF
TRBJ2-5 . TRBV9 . TGTGCCAGCAGCGCGGGGGCGCGGGCACAAGAGACCCAGTACTTC CASSAGARAQETQYF
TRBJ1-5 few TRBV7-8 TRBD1 TGTGCCAGCAGCTTATGGGACAGGGCTAGCAATCAGCCCCAGCATTTT CASSLWDRASNQPQHF
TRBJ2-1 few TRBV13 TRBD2 TGTGCCAGCAGCCCCGGGACTAGCGGGGGGTACAATGAGCAGTTCTTC CASSPGTSGGYNEQFF
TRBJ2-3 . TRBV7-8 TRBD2 TGTGCCAGCAGCCCGGGACTAGCGGCGCCAGATACGCAGTATTTT CASSPGLAAPDTQYF
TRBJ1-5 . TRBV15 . TGTGCCACCAGCAGAGATCTTTGGGGACAGCCCCAGCATTTT CATSRDLWGQPQHF
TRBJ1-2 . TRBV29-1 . TGCAGCGTTGAAGATGGGACGGGTTCTGGGTATGGCTACACCTTC CSVEDGTGSGYGYTF
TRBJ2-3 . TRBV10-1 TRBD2 TGCGCCAGCAGTGAGGGGAGGACTAGCGTCGTCACAGATACGCAGTATTTT CASSEGRTSVVTDTQYF
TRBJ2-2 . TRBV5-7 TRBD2 TGTGCCAGCAGCTTACTAGCGGGAGTTATCCAGAACACCGGGGAGCTGTTTTTT CASSLLAGVIQNTGELFF
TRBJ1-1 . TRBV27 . TGTGCCAGCAGTTTATCCTGGGGCGACCTGAACACTGAAGCTTTCTTT CASSLSWGDLNTEAFF
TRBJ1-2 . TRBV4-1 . TGCGCCAGCAGCCAGGCCGGGGAGGGGTATGGCTACACCTTC CASSQAGEGYGYTF
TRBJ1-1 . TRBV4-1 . TGCGCCAGCAGCCAATACGAGGGGACAAACACTGAAGCTTTCTTT CASSQYEGTNTEAFF
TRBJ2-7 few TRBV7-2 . TGTGCCAGCAGCTTAAGCCTTCGGGAACAGTACTTC CASSLSLREQYF
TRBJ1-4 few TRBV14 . TGTGCCAGCAGCCAAGAAGGCGTACGTGAAAAACTGTTTTTT CASSQEGVREKLFF
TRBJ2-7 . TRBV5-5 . TGTGCCAGCAGCTTGGCCCCGGGCCTCTACGAGCAGTACTTC CASSLAPGLYEQYF
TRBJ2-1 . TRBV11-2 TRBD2 TGTGCCAGCAGCCGGACTAGCGGGGGGGACCTCTCCTCCTACAATGAGCAGTTCTTC CASSRTSGGDLSSYNEQFF
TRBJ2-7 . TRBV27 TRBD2 TGTGCCAGCAGTTTATGGGTAGCGGGAGGCGAGCAGTACTTC CASSLWVAGGEQYF
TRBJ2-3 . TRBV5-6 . TGTGCCAGCAGCTTGGATCTGACAGCTATGTCGAGCACAGATACGCAGTATTTT CASSLDLTAMSSTDTQYF
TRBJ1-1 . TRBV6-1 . TGTGCCAGCAGTTATTCGGGGACATCAGAAGCTTTCTTT CASSYSGTSEAFF
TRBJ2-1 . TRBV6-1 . TGTGCCAGCAGTGAAGTCCGCGGCTCCTACAATGAGCAGTTCTTC CASSEVRGSYNEQFF
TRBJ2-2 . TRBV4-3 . TGCGCCAGCAGCGACGGGACATACGGTAACGCCGGGGAGCTGTTTTTT CASSDGTYGNAGELFF
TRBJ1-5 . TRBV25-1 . TGTGCCAGCAGTGAAGGGGATGGTCAGCCCCAGCATTTT CASSEGDGQPQHF
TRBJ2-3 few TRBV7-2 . TGTGCCAGCAGCTTATTCGGAATTCGAACAGATACGCAGTATTTT CASSLFGIRTDTQYF
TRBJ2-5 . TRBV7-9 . TGTGCCAGCAGCTTATTGGGGGGAGGTCAAGAGACCCAGTACTTC CASSLLGGGQETQYF
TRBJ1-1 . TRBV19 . TGTGCCAGCCACTCCCGGGGGATGAACACTGAAGCTTTCTTT CASHSRGMNTEAFF
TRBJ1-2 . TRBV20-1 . TGCAGTGCTAGAGATATTGGCTACACCTTC CSARDIGYTF
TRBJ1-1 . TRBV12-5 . TGTGCTAGTGGTTTCGGCGAAGCTGAAGCTTTCTTT CASGFGEAEAFF
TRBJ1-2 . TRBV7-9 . TGTGCCAGCAGCTTAGTTATGGGTGCTAACTATGGCTACACCTTC CASSLVMGANYGYTF
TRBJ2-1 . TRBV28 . TGTGCCAGCAGTTTAGGTACCAGCAATGAGCAGTTCTTC CASSLGTSNEQFF
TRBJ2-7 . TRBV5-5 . TGTGCCAGCAGCTTGGATAGGAGCTCCTACGAGCAGTACTTC CASSLDRSSYEQYF
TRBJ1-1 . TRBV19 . TGTGCCAGTAGTATAGGGCTCCTGAACACTGAAGCTTTCTTT CASSIGLLNTEAFF
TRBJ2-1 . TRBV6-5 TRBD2 TGTGCCAGCCGGGGGGATTACAATGAGCAGTTCTTC CASRGDYNEQFF
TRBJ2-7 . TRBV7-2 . TGTGCCAGCAGCTTGCTCTACGAGCAGTACTTC CASSLLYEQYF
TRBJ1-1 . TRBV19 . TGTGCCAGTAGTATAGTGTCGAACACTGAAGCTTTCTTT CASSIVSNTEAFF
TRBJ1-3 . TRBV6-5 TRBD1 TGTGCCAGCAGTTTGACGACAGGGCCCACAGGAAACACCATATATTTT CASSLTTGPTGNTIYF
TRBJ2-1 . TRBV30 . TGTGCCTGCGCCGCCGGGACGGAAGCTCAGCCGGACTACAATGAGCAGTTCTTC CACAAGTEAQPDYNEQFF
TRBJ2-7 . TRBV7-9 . TGTGCCAGCAGCTTGGGTACAACCAGCTACGAGCAGTACTTC CASSLGTTSYEQYF
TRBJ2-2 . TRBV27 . TGTGCCAGCAATGTAGCGGCGAACACCGGGGAGCTGTTTTTT CASNVAANTGELFF
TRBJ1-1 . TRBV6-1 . TGTGCCACCACACGGGCAGGAGCGAACACTGAAGCTTTCTTT CATTRAGANTEAFF
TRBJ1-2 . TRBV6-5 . TGTGCCAGCAGTTACTCGGGTCGGGGGTTGGACTATGGCTACACCTTC CASSYSGRGLDYGYTF
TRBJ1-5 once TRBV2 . TGTGCCAGCAGTGAAATTTCTGGGGGCAATCAGCCCCAGCATTTT CASSEISGGNQPQHF
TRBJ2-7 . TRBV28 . TGTGCCAGCAGACAGAACCTATTCTCCTACGAGCAGTACTTC CASRQNLFSYEQYF
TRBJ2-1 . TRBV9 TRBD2 TGTGCCAGCAGCGGGACTAGCGGGATAAATGAGCAGTTCTTC CASSGTSGINEQFF
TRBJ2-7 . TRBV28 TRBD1 TGTGCCAGCAGTTGGACAGGGTGGGAAGAGCAGTACTTC CASSWTGWEEQYF
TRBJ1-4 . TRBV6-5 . TGTGCCAGCAGCCCAGGGTGGGGCGATGAAAAACTGTTTTTT CASSPGWGDEKLFF
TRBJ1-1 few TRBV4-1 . TGCGCCAGCAGCCAAGATCCGGGGGGCCCTGAAGCTTTCTTT CASSQDPGGPEAFF
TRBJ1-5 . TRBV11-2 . TGTGCCAGCAGCTTAGTTCGGGAGGACAATCAGCCCCAGCATTTT CASSLVREDNQPQHF
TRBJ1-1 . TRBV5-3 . TGTGCCAGCAGCTTGGGGACAAGCTATGAAGCTTTCTTT CASSLGTSYEAFF
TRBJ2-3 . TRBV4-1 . TGCGCCAGCAGCCGCGTGGGGGGCCGGACAGATACGCAGTATTTT CASSRVGGRTDTQYF